Listed below are T cell receptor beta chains from one sample, sequenced in a study of blood T cell repertoires in COVID-19. Sequencing was performed with immunoSEQ multiplex PCR; in TCRdb, only in-frame clones are kept and a portion is missing. In the table there are approximately 220,000 clones, approximately 80% of which are singletons. Material: peripheral blood. These TCRs come from a woman between 70 and 85 years old with acute or convalescent COVID-19. Each CDR3 is given with its conserved first and last residue. The D gene is left open where the match is weak. For some rows the clone size is stated as once, few or many, or as a class when expanded; others skip it.

>TRBJ1-1|NA|TRBD1|TRBV4-2
TGTGCCAGCAGCCCTGGGACAGGGGGCACTGAAGCTTTCTTT
CASSPGTGGTEAFF
>TRBJ1-1|NA|NA|TRBV19
TGTGCCAGTAGTATGGCCTTCGGGACTGAAGCTTTCTTT
CASSMAFGTEAFF
>TRBJ2-2|NA|NA|TRBV27
TGTGCCAGCAGTTTCTCGCGGGGCGGAGCCGGGGAGCTGTTTTTT
CASSFSRGGAGELFF
>TRBJ2-3|NA|NA|TRBV4-2
TGTGCCAGCAGCCAAGTGGGCAGGGCTGAGACAGATACGCAGTATTTT
CASSQVGRAETDTQYF
>TRBJ2-7|NA|NA|TRBV4-2
TGTGCCAGCAGCCGAGGAGGAACACCCCCCTACGAGCAGTACTTC
CASSRGGTPPYEQYF
>TRBJ1-1|few|NA|TRBV6-2/TRBV6-3
TGTGCCAGCAGTTACTTGGACATGAACACTGAAGCTTTCTTT
CASSYLDMNTEAFF
>TRBJ1-6|NA|NA|TRBV5-4
TGTGCCAGCAGCTTCCGGGAGGTGGGCTCACCCCTCCACTTT
CASSFREVGSPLHF
>TRBJ1-5|NA|TRBD1|TRBV7-2
TGTGCCAGCAGCGACTCTACAGGGGCCCATCAGCCCCAGCATTTT
CASSDSTGAHQPQHF
>TRBJ2-2|NA|NA|TRBV18
TGTGCCAGCTCAAAACAGGGAGCCGGGGAGCTGTTTTTT
CASSKQGAGELFF
>TRBJ2-5|NA|NA|TRBV7-6
TGTGCCAGCAGGGCGAGGGCGGGGGCACAAGAGACCCAGTACTTC
CASRARAGAQETQYF
>TRBJ2-1|NA|NA|TRBV19
TGTGCCAGTAGTATTGCGGGGAGCTCCTACAATGAGCAGTTCTTC
CASSIAGSSYNEQFF
>TRBJ1-2|once|NA|TRBV6-1
TGTGCCAGCAGTGACATCAGGGTTAACTATGGCTACACCTTC
CASSDIRVNYGYTF
>TRBJ1-2|NA|TRBD1|TRBV5-5
TGTGCCAGCAGCTTGGGAGGACAGGGGATCGATGGCTACACCTTC
CASSLGGQGIDGYTF
>TRBJ1-2|NA|TRBD1|TRBV9
TGTGCCAGCAGCCTTCCCGGGACAGGGTCTGGCTACACCTTC
CASSLPGTGSGYTF
>TRBJ2-5|NA|TRBD1|TRBV5-1
TGCGCCAGCTCGAGGACAGGTGTTCAAGAGACCCAGTACTTC
CASSRTGVQETQYF
>TRBJ1-1|NA|TRBD1|TRBV20-1
TGCAGTGCTAGTCGAACGGCAGGGGGGACTGAAGCTTTCTTT
CSASRTAGGTEAFF
>TRBJ1-1|NA|NA|TRBV3-1/TRBV3-2
TGTGCCAGCAGCCAACGCAGGGTGAACACTGAAGCTTTCTTT
CASSQRRVNTEAFF
>TRBJ2-1|once|NA|TRBV4-2
TGTGCCAGCAGCCGGGACAAACTCTACAATGAGCAGTTCTTC
CASSRDKLYNEQFF
>TRBJ1-2|NA|NA|TRBV7-9
TGTGCCAGCAGTCAGGGAATTTTGGACTATGGCTACACCTTC
CASSQGILDYGYTF
>TRBJ1-3|NA|TRBD1|TRBV7-2
TGTGCCAGCACCGGGGGACAGGGGGCAGGAAACACCATATATTTT
CASTGGQGAGNTIYF
>TRBJ1-3|NA|TRBD1|TRBV15
TGTGCCACCAGCAGATTACAGGGGGGCTATGGAAACACCATATATTTT
CATSRLQGGYGNTIYF
>TRBJ2-2|NA|NA|TRBV6-2/TRBV6-3
TGTGCCAGCAGACCTACAGGGAACACCGGGGAGCTGTTTTTT
CASRPTGNTGELFF
>TRBJ1-5|NA|NA|TRBV19
TGTGCCAGTAGTATAGGGGGGGGCGCGGGCAATCAGCCCCAGCATTTT
CASSIGGGAGNQPQHF
>TRBJ1-3|NA|NA|TRBV5-6
TGTGCCAGCAGCATGGGTCACCCACAAGGAAATTTTGGAGAAAACACCATATATTTT
CASSMGHPQGNFGENTIYF
>TRBJ1-3|NA|NA|TRBV5-1
TGCGCCAGCAGCTTACGAGGGTCTGGAAACACCATATATTTT
CASSLRGSGNTIYF
>TRBJ1-5|once|TRBD1|TRBV25-1
TGTGCCAGCAGTGAGACAGGGATGGGACAGCCCCAGCATTTT
CASSETGMGQPQHF
>TRBJ2-2|NA|TRBD1|TRBV3-1/TRBV3-2
TGTGCCAGCAGCACGCACAGGGGGCCCACCGGGGAGCTGTTTTTT
CASSTHRGPTGELFF